The rows below give T cell receptor beta chains drawn from one sample of a study of CD4 T cells in relation to SARS-CoV-2 and coronaviruses. Libraries were prepared by immunoSEQ multiplex PCR; TCRdb keeps only in-frame clonotypes and omits some of them. Of tens of thousands of clones listed, under 80% are singletons. These receptors have no identified antigens. Sequenced sample: memory CD4+ T cells from PBMCs, cultured in vitro. These receptors were collected from an adult with COVID-19. CDR3s include the opening cysteine and the closing phenylalanine or tryptophan. A D gene is named only where the DNA matches it firmly. The listing skips clone size in some rows; elsewhere it reads once, few, many or a size class.

.	TRBV28	TRBJ1-2	.	CASSPTVNYGYTF	TGTGCCAGCAGTCCGACAGTAAACTATGGCTACACCTTC
.	TRBV6-5	TRBJ2-6	few	CASTSPLSGANVLTF	TGTGCCAGCACCAGTCCACTGTCTGGGGCCAACGTCCTGACTTTC
.	TRBV11-2	TRBJ2-1	few	CASSLSRYNEQFF	TGTGCCAGCAGCTTATCGAGGTACAATGAGCAGTTCTTC
TRBD2	TRBV24-1	TRBJ2-1	.	CATSELGGDNEQFF	TGTGCCACCAGTGAACTGGGGGGGGACAATGAGCAGTTCTTC
.	TRBV2	TRBJ2-5	.	CASSEARLQETQYF	TGTGCCAGCAGTGAAGCCCGGCTCCAAGAGACCCAGTACTTC
TRBD1	TRBV10-2	TRBJ2-2	.	CASSVSGGPGELFF	TGCGCCAGCAGTGTTTCAGGGGGCCCCGGGGAGCTGTTTTTT
.	TRBV7-9	TRBJ1-2	.	CASSRGQNFGYTF	TGTGCCAGCAGCCGGGGCCAAAACTTTGGCTACACCTTC
TRBD2	TRBV15	TRBJ2-7	.	CATTLGLAGQNQYYEQYF	TGTGCCACCACCCTGGGACTAGCGGGGCAGAACCAATACTACGAGCAGTACTTC
.	TRBV5-1	TRBJ1-6	few	CASSQGIRSPLHF	TGCGCCAGCAGTCAGGGAATCAGATCACCCCTCCACTTT
.	TRBV15	TRBJ1-1	.	CATSRGASNTEAFF	TGTGCCACCAGCAGAGGAGCCTCGAACACTGAAGCTTTCTTT
.	TRBV11-2	TRBJ1-1	.	CASSLGIRQHLWDTEAFF	TGTGCCAGCAGCTTAGGAATCCGACAACACCTTTGGGACACTGAAGCTTTCTTT
TRBD2	TRBV9	TRBJ2-3	.	CASSVGTSGRGADTQYF	TGTGCCAGCAGCGTAGGCACGAGCGGGAGAGGAGCAGATACGCAGTATTTT
.	TRBV20-1	TRBJ2-2	once	CSAYTGELFF	TGCAGTGCTTACACCGGGGAGCTGTTTTTT
.	TRBV19	TRBJ2-5	.	CASSFVGNQETQYF	TGTGCCAGTAGTTTTGTGGGAAACCAAGAGACCCAGTACTTC
TRBD1	TRBV7-9	TRBJ1-1	few	CASSFGTGGLDTEAFF	TGTGCCAGCAGCTTTGGGACAGGGGGCTTGGACACTGAAGCTTTCTTT
.	TRBV3-1/TRBV3-2	TRBJ1-3	.	CASSRRDGFSSGNTIYF	TGTGCCAGCAGCCGACGGGACGGATTTTCCTCTGGAAACACCATATATTTT
TRBD1	TRBV5-8	TRBJ2-7	.	CASSAGRTGVDYEQYF	TGTGCCAGCAGCGCCGGGAGGACAGGGGTAGACTACGAGCAGTACTTC
TRBD1	TRBV4-1	TRBJ2-7	.	CASSQDRVGTGTYEQYF	TGCGCCAGCAGCCAAGATCGAGTAGGGACAGGGACCTACGAGCAGTACTTC
TRBD1	TRBV5-4	TRBJ1-2	.	CASTLIRDSRNYGYTF	TGTGCCAGCACCCTCATCCGGGACAGCCGAAACTATGGCTACACCTTC
.	TRBV7-9	TRBJ1-4	.	CASSLFTPMREKLFF	TGTGCCAGCAGCTTATTCACACCCATGCGTGAAAAACTGTTTTTT
.	TRBV12-3/TRBV12-4	TRBJ2-5	.	CASTPGFQETQYF	TGTGCCAGCACTCCGGGGTTCCAAGAGACCCAGTACTTC
.	TRBV7-2	TRBJ2-3	.	CASSLASRFTDTQYF	TGTGCCAGCAGCTTAGCGAGCAGATTCACAGATACGCAGTATTTT
.	TRBV24-1	TRBJ2-4	.	CATSDSGDGRNIQYF	TGTGCCACCAGTGATTCGGGGGATGGGAGAAACATTCAGTACTTC
TRBD1	TRBV4-2	TRBJ2-7	few	CASSQNLGGTGSDEQYF	TGTGCCAGCAGCCAGAATTTGGGCGGGACAGGGTCGGACGAGCAGTACTTC
.	TRBV30	TRBJ2-3	once	CAWSLGATLTDTQYF	TGTGCCTGGAGTCTTGGGGCGACTCTCACAGATACGCAGTATTTT
.	TRBV19	TRBJ2-1	.	CASSIWSSYNEQFF	TGTGCCAGTAGTATATGGAGCAGTTACAATGAGCAGTTCTTC
TRBD1	TRBV4-1	TRBJ2-3	.	CASSQPDRVRTDTQYF	TGCGCCAGCAGCCAACCGGACAGGGTACGAACAGATACGCAGTATTTT
TRBD1	TRBV4-1	TRBJ2-7	.	CASSQAGTGKAGEQYF	TGCGCCAGCAGCCAAGCCGGGACAGGAAAGGCCGGCGAGCAGTACTTC
TRBD1	TRBV30	TRBJ1-2	.	CCSGTGNPLGYGYTF	TGTTGCTCCGGGACAGGGAACCCCCTAGGCTATGGCTACACCTTC
TRBD1	TRBV4-3	TRBJ2-7	.	CASSLKTIAGGEQYF	TGCGCCAGCAGCCTAAAGACCATCGCAGGGGGAGAGCAGTACTTC
.	TRBV9	TRBJ1-5	.	CASSADGYSNQPQHF	TGTGCCAGCAGCGCGGACGGATATAGCAATCAGCCCCAGCATTTT
.	TRBV6-2/TRBV6-3	TRBJ2-2	.	CASSYMTGELFF	TGTGCCAGCAGTTATATGACCGGGGAGCTGTTTTTT
.	TRBV3-1/TRBV3-2	TRBJ1-2	few	CASSQVVGGVGYTF	TGTGCCAGCAGCCAAGTTGTGGGGGGCGTTGGCTACACCTTC
TRBD1	TRBV6-1	TRBJ2-1	.	CASSLGQGGNEQFF	TGTGCCAGCAGCTTGGGACAGGGCGGCAATGAGCAGTTCTTC
.	TRBV18	TRBJ2-2	.	CASSPLSDTGELFF	TGTGCCAGCTCACCACTCTCGGACACCGGGGAGCTGTTTTTT
.	TRBV7-2	TRBJ2-5	.	CASSLEGQVLKTQYF	TGTGCCAGCAGCTTAGAGGGGCAGGTCTTGAAGACCCAGTACTTC
.	TRBV30	TRBJ1-2	.	CAWIRGIYGYTF	TGTGCCTGGATCCGGGGTATCTATGGCTACACCTTC
.	TRBV19	TRBJ2-5	.	CASSLRREETQYF	TGTGCCAGTAGTCTACGACGGGAAGAGACCCAGTACTTC
.	TRBV20-1	TRBJ2-2	.	CSTRDTGELFF	TGCAGTACCAGAGACACCGGGGAGCTGTTTTTT
TRBD1	TRBV5-4	TRBJ1-1	.	CASSHRDRNTEAFF	TGTGCCAGCAGCCACCGGGACAGGAACACTGAAGCTTTCTTT
.	TRBV10-2	TRBJ2-5	.	CASSESPHAQMVGTQYF	TGCGCCAGCAGTGAGTCCCCCCATGCCCAAATGGTTGGGACCCAGTACTTC
TRBD2	TRBV5-8	TRBJ2-5	.	CASSPGLAVQETQYF	TGTGCCAGCAGCCCTGGACTAGCGGTCCAAGAGACCCAGTACTTC
TRBD2	TRBV19	TRBJ2-1	.	CASSVSPAGGSYNEQFF	TGTGCCAGTAGTGTATCTCCGGCGGGAGGTTCCTACAATGAGCAGTTCTTC
.	TRBV11-3	TRBJ2-3	.	CASSLGASTDTQYF	TGTGCCAGCAGCTTAGGGGCCAGCACAGATACGCAGTATTTT
.	TRBV5-1	TRBJ2-7	few	CASSLVPSGYEQYF	TGCGCCAGCAGCTTGGTACCCTCGGGCTACGAGCAGTACTTC
.	TRBV11-3	TRBJ2-2	.	CASSPVSGELFF	TGTGCCAGCAGCCCCGTGTCCGGGGAGCTGTTTTTT
.	TRBV12-3/TRBV12-4	TRBJ1-2	.	CASSLDLGNGYTF	TGTGCCAGCAGTTTGGATCTCGGTAATGGCTACACCTTC